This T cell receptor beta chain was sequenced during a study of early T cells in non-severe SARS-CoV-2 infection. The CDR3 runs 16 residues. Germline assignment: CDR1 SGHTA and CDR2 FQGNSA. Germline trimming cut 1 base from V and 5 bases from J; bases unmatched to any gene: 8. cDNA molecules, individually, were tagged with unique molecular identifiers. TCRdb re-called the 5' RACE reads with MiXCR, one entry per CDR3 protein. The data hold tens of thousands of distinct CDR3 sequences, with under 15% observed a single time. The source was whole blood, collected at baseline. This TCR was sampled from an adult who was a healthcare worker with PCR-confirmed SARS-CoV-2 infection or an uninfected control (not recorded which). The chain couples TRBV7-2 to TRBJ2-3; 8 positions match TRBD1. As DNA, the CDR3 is TGTGCCAGCAGCTTAGTGGGGGCAGGGGGCAGAGATACGCAGTATTTT. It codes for CASSLVGAGGRDTQYF.